One sample yielded the 14 T cell receptor beta chains listed below, sequenced in a study of CD8+ T cells in alopecia areata. Treatment noted: oral pan-JAK inhibitor, 5-10 mg twice daily. The authors extracted RNA and reverse transcribed it into cDNA as the sequencing template. Sequencing was performed with immunoSEQ multiplex PCR; in TCRdb, only in-frame clones are kept and a portion is missing. Of some 110,000 clones detected, about three fifths appear once; the ten largest clones hold 9.5% to 15%. The material was CD8+ T cells sorted from blood, obtained at week 24, from a patient treated with tofacitinib. The receptor source for this set is a human donor with alopecia areata.

The chain uses TRBV14 and TRBJ1-2; D is perhaps TRBD1 (5 bases). V lost 4 bases and J lost 4, with 10 bases in between. The CDR3 covers 13 residues. Germline assignment: CDR1 SGHDN and CDR2 FVKESK. In DNA, the CDR3 is TGTGCCAGCAGCCCCCATACAGGCTATGGCTACACCTTC. It codes for CASSPHTGYGYTF.

This clone has just one count. The chain uses TRBV9 and TRBJ2-7; the D gene is possibly TRBD1 (6 bases). CDR3 length equals 14 residues. Germline CDR1 reads SGDLS; CDR2 reads YYNGEE. V was shortened by 0 bases and J by 3 bases, with 10 bases between the two germline ends. CDR3: CASSVEDSGYEQYF. The CDR3 nucleotides read TGTGCCAGCAGCGTAGAGGACAGCGGCTACGAGCAGTACTTC.

This clone occurred once. The rearrangement joins TRBV27 to TRBJ2-3; TRBD1 is a possible D gene (6 bases). The CDR3 is 16 residues long. CDR1 and CDR2 (germline): MNHEY, SMNVEV (reference sequence). V was shortened by 3 bases and J by 4 bases, with 17 bases between the two germline ends. CDR3 DNA sequence: TGTGCCAGCAGTTTTTGGGCAACCCGGACAGCAGATACGCAGTATTTT. Its protein is CASSFWATRTADTQYF.

In the case of this clone: Different DNA sequences within this sample yield the same CDR3. The CDR3 reads CASSLDSNEQFF. DNA of the CDR3: TGTGCCAGCAGCTTGGATTCCAATGAGCAGTTCTTC. V is TRBV11-2 and J is TRBJ2-1, with D unclear. V lost 3 bases and J 6 bases, leaving 6 bases between the germline ends. Germline V CDR1 and CDR2: SGHAT, FQNNGV. This CDR3 has 12 residues.

V is TRBV14 and J is TRBJ2-2; D may correspond to TRBD1 or TRBD2 (5 bases each). This CDR3 is built from 15 residues. V was shortened by 1 base and J by 4 bases, with 10 bases between the two germline ends. Germline CDR1 reads SGHDN; CDR2 reads FVKESK. DNA for the CDR3: TGTGCCAGCAGCCAAGTTGGGACCTTCACCGGGGAGCTGTTTTTT. Amino acids: CASSQVGTFTGELFF.

This chain links TRBV9 with TRBJ2-5, with TRBD2 matching 15 bases. The CDR3 has 17 amino acids. CDR1 and CDR2 (germline): SGDLS, YYNGEE. V was pared by 0 bases and J by 2 bases, with 2 bases of the junction left unmatched. The CDR3 here is CASSVGTSGGGQETQYF. CDR3 bases: TGTGCCAGCAGCGTAGGGACTAGCGGGGGGGGTCAAGAGACCCAGTACTTC.

This clone was seen a handful of times. The chain has TRBV14 and TRBJ2-1; 7 bases agree with TRBD2. Losses at the gene ends were 3 bases for V and 10 bases for J; bases not matched to a gene: 6. This CDR3 comprises 13 residues. Germline V CDR1 and CDR2: SGHDN, FVKESK. CDR3 DNA: TGTGCCAGCAGCCACTTCCGGGGGGACGAGCAGTTCTTC. This encodes CASSHFRGDEQFF. Combining the CDR3 with reference TRBV14 and TRBJ2-1 gives the whole variable domain EAGVTQFPSHSVIEKGQTVTLRCDPISGHDNLYWYRRVMGKEIKFLLHFVKESKQDESGMPNNRFLAERTGGTYSTLKVQPAELEDSGVYFCASSHFRGDEQFFGPGTRLTVL.

The V gene is TRBV15, the J gene TRBJ2-3; tentative D call: TRBD1 (6 bases). The CDR3 has 18 residues. Trimming took off 1 base at V and 4 bases at J, with 21 bases between the two ends. Germline values: CDR1 LNHNV, CDR2 YYDKDF (reference sequence). CDR3 DNA: TGTGCCACCAGCAGAGTTGACAGGCCGGCGGTGGGCGCAGATACGCAGTATTTT. Translating it yields CATSRVDRPAVGADTQYF.

V is TRBV7-9 and J is TRBJ2-4; 12 bases map to TRBD2. The CDR3 spans 16 residues. The germline CDR1 and CDR2 sequences are SEHNR and FQNEAQ (reference sequence). V trimming: 5 bases; J trimming: 0 bases; junction bases outside the gene matches: 2. CDR3 nucleotide sequence: TGTGCCAGCAGCCGACTAGCGGGGGAAGCCAAAAACATTCAGTACTTC. Encoded protein: CASSRLAGEAKNIQYF.

This clone was seen a few times. The chain couples TRBV7-8 to TRBJ2-3, with a tentative D call TRBD1 (5 bases). Trimming stripped 5 bases from V and 5 bases from J, with 20 bases between. Per germline, CDR1 SGHVS and CDR2 FQNEAQ. The CDR3 runs 16 residues. This CDR3 reads CASSPANLGVGDTQYF. DNA of the CDR3: TGTGCCAGCAGCCCTGCGAATCTAGGGGTGGGAGATACGCAGTATTTT.

With respect to this clone: A read error may produce the germline difference seen at one junction end. The chain joins TRBV29-1 to TRBJ2-5; either TRBD1 or TRBD2 may fit D (7 bases each). Germline V gene lookup returns CDR1 SQVTM and CDR2 ANQGSEA. The CDR3 loop spans 14 amino acids. CDR3 DNA: TGCAGCGTGGAAGGGGGGGACAGAAGAGAGACCCAGTACTTC. Its translation is CSVEGGDRRETQYF.

V gene TRBV30 combines with J gene TRBJ1-5, with D uncertain. The V and J ends lost 0 bases and 3 bases respectively, with 9 bases between them. This CDR3 has 14 residues. Germline V gives CDR1 GTSNPN, CDR2 SVGIG (reference sequence). CDR3 sequence reads: CAWSVRQINQPQHF. CDR3 DNA sequence: TGTGCCTGGAGTGTAAGGCAGATCAATCAGCCCCAGCATTTT.

V is TRBV4-2 and J is TRBJ2-2; the D is unclear. Germline V CDR1 and CDR2: LGHNA, YNFKEQ. This CDR3 comprises 17 residues. Between the trimmed V and J ends, which lost 7 bases and 0 bases, there was a span of 18 bases. This chain's CDR3 is CASTKESENPNTGELFF. The CDR3 DNA sequence: TGTGCCAGCACCAAAGAATCCGAAAACCCGAACACCGGGGAGCTGTTTTTT.

The chain recombines TRBV30 with TRBJ1-5; D unresolved. V gave up 8 bases and J gave up 2 bases, with 25 bases separating them. Germline CDR1 GTSNPN, CDR2 SVGIG (reference sequence). The CDR3 extends over 17 amino acids. CDR3 region: CALGNGPQQPGNQPQHF. The CDR3 DNA reads as TGTGCCCTCGGGAATGGGCCCCAACAGCCCGGCAATCAGCCCCAGCATTTT.